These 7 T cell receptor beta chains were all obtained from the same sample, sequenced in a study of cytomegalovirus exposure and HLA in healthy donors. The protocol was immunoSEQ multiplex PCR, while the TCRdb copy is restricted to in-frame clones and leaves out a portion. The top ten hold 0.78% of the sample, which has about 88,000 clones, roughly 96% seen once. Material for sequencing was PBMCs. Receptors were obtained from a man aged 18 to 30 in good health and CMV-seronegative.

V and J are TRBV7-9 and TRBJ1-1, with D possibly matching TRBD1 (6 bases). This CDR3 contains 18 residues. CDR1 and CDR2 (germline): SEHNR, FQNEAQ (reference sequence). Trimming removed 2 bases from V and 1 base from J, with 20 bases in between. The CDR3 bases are TGTGCCAGCAGCTTAAGCCTGAGACGGGACAACGGGAACACTGAAGCTTTCTTT. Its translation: CASSLSLRRDNGNTEAFF.

CDR3 DNA: TGTGCCAGCAGTCCGACTAGGGGCAATGAGCAGTTCTTC. Translating gives CASSPTRGNEQFF. The rearrangement uses TRBV6-6 and TRBJ2-1, with D possibly TRBD2 on 6 matching bases. Per germline, CDR1 MNHNY and CDR2 SVGAGI (reference sequence). The V end lost 5 bases, the J end lost 6 bases, and 11 bases lay between the germline ends. CDR3 length equals 13 residues.

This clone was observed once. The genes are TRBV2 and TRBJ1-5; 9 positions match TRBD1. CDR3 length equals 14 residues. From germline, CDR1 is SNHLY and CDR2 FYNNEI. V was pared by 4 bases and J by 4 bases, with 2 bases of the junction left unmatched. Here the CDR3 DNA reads TGTGCCAGCAGTGTACAGGGGGCTAATCAGCCCCAGCATTTT. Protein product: CASSVQGANQPQHF.

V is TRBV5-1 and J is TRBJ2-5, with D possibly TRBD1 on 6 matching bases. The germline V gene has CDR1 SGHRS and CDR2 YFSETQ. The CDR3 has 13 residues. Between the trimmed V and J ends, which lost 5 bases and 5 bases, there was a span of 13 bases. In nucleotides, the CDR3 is TGCGCCAGCAGTGCAGGGGACGAGGAGACCCAGTACTTC. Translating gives CASSAGDEETQYF.

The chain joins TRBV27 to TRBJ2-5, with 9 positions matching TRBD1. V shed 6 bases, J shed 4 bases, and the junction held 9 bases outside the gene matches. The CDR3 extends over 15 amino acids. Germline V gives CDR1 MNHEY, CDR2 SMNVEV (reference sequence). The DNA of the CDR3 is TGTGCCAGCAGGATAAATACAGGGGGCGCAGAGACCCAGTACTTC. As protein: CASRINTGGAETQYF.

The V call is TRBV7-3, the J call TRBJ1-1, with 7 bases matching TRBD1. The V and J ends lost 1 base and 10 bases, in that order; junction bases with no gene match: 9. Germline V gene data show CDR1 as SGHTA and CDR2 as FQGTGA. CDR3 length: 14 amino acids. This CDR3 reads CASSLIQDRSPAFF. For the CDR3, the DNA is TGTGCCAGCAGCTTAATTCAGGACAGGTCCCCAGCTTTCTTT.

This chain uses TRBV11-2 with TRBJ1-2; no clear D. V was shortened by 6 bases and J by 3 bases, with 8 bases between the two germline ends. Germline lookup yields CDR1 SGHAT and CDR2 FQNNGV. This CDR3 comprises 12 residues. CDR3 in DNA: TGTGCCAGCAGTCTGACACACTATGGCTACACCTTC. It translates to CASSLTHYGYTF.